The clone carrying this T cell receptor beta chain has just a few counts. TCRdb reprocessed the 5' RACE reads with MiXCR, giving one entry per CDR3 protein. Among under 600,000 distinct CDR3 sequences listed, roughly 22% were seen once. V trimming: 1 base; J trimming: 7 bases; junction bases outside the gene matches: 6. This CDR3 region has 15 residues. The germline gives CDR1 LGHNA, CDR2 YSLEER. The data belong to a study of T cells after yellow fever vaccination. Overall study context: Preparation of fractions with low cell numbers was performed using SMART-Seq v4 Ultra Low Input.

The rearrangement uses TRBV4-3 and TRBJ2-2; 7 positions agree with TRBD2. Sequencing used PBMCs, obtained roughly 20 days after the first yellow fever vaccination. The receptor's source is a man aged 18 to 29 who received the YFV17D yellow fever vaccine. CDR3 sequence: CASSQGGGIGGELFF. CDR3 nucleotides: TGCGCCAGCAGCCAAGGGGGGGGTATTGGCGGGGAGCTGTTTTTT.